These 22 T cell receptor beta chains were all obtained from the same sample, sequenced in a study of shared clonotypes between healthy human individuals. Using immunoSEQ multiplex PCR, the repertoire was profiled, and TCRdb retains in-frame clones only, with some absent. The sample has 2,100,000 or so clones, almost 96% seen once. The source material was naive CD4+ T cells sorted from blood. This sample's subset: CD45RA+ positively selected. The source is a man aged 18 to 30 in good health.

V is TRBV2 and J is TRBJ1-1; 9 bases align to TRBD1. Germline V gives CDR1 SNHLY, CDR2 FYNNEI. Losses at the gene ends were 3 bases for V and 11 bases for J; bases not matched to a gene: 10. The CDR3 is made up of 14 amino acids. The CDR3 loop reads CASSEVGQGSPAFF. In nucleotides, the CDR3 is TGTGCCAGCAGTGAGGTGGGACAGGGCAGTCCGGCTTTCTTT. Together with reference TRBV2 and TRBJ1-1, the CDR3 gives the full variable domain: EPEVTQTPSHQVTQMGQEVILRCVPISNHLYFYWYRQILGQKVEFLVSFYNNEISEKSEIFDDQFSVERPDGSNFTLKIRSTKLEDSAMYFCASSEVGQGSPAFFGQGTRLTVV.

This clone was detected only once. The CDR3 DNA is TGTGCCAGCAGAGACGGGACTAGCGGGAGGACCTACGAGCAGTACTTC. This sequence encodes CASRDGTSGRTYEQYF. This chain joins TRBV2 and TRBJ2-7, with 15 bases lining up with TRBD2. V was pared by 6 bases and J by 2 bases, with 5 bases of the junction left unmatched. This CDR3 has 16 residues. CDR1 and CDR2 from the germline V gene are SNHLY and FYNNEI.

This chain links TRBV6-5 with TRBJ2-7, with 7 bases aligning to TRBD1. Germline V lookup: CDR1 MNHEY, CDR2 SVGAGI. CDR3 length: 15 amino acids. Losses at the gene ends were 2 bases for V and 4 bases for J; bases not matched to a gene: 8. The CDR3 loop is CASSYGWTGAYEQYF. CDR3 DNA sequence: TGTGCCAGCAGTTACGGCTGGACAGGTGCTTACGAGCAGTACTTC.

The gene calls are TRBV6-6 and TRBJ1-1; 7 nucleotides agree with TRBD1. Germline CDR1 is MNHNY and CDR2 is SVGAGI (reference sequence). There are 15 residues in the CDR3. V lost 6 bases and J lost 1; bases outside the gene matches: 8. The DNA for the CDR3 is TGTGCCAGCAGGCCTACAGGGGCGGGGAACACTGAAGCTTTCTTT. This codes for CASRPTGAGNTEAFF.

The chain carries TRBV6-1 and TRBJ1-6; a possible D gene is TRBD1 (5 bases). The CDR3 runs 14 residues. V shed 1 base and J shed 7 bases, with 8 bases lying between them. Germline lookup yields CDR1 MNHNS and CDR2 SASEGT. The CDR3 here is CASSEETANSPLHF. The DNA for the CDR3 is TGTGCCAGCAGTGAAGAGACAGCAAATTCACCCCTCCACTTT.

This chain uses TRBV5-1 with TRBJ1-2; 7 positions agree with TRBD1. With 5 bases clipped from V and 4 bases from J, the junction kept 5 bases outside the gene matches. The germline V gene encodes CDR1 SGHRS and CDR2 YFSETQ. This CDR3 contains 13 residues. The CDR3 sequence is CASRPGQIYGYTF. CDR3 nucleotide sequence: TGCGCCAGCAGGCCGGGACAGATCTATGGCTACACCTTC.

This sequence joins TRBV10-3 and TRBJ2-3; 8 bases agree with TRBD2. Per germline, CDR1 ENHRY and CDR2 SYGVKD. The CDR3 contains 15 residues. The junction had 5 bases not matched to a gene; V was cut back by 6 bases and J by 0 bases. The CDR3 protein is CAIRLAGLSTDTQYF. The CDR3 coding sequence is TGTGCCATCAGATTAGCGGGGCTAAGCACAGATACGCAGTATTTT.

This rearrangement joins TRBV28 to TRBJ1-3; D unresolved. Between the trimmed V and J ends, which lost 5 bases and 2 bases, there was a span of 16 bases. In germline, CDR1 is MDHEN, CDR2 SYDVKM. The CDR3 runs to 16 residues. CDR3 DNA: TGTGCCAGCAGTGCCCCCGGAGGGTCCGCTGGAAACACCATATATTTT. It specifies CASSAPGGSAGNTIYF.

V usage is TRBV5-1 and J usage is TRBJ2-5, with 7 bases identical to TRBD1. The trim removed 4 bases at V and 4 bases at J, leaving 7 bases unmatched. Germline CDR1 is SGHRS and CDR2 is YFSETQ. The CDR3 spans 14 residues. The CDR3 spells CASSLGQPTETQYF. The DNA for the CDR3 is TGCGCCAGCAGCCTGGGACAGCCGACAGAGACCCAGTACTTC.

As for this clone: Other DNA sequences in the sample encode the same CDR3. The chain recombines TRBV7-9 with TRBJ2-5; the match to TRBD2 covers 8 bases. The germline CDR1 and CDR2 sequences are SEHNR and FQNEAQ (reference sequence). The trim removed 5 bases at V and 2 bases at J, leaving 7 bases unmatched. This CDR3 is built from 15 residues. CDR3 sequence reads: CASSPGRGGQETQYF. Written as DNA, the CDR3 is TGTGCCAGCAGCCCAGGACGGGGGGGGCAAGAGACCCAGTACTTC.

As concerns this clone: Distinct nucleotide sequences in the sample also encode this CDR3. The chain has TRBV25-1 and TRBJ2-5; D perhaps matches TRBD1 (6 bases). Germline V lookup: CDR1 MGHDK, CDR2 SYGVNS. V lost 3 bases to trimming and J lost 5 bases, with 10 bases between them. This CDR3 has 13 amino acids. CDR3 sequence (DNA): TGTGCCAGCAGTGAGGGGGCGCGTGAGACCCAGTACTTC. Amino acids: CASSEGARETQYF.

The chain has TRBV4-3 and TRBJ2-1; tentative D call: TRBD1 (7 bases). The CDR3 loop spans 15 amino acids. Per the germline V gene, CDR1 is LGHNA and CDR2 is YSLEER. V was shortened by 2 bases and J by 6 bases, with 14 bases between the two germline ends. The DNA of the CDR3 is TGCGCCAGCAGCCAAACAGGGGAGGCCTCCAATGAGCAGTTCTTC. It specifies CASSQTGEASNEQFF.

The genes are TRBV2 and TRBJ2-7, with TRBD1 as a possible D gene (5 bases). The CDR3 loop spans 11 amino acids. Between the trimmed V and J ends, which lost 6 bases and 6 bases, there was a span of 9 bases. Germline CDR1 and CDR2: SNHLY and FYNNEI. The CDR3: CASRPGPEQYF. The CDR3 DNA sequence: TGTGCCAGCAGACCAGGGCCCGAGCAGTACTTC.

The CDR3 loop reads CASSDGQFYEQYF. The DNA of the CDR3 is TGTGCCAGCAGCGACGGACAGTTCTACGAGCAGTACTTC. The rearrangement uses TRBV2 and TRBJ2-7; D is perhaps TRBD1 (6 bases). The V gene lost 6 bases and the J gene lost 3 bases, with 12 bases spanning the gap. The CDR3 contains 13 residues. From germline, CDR1 is SNHLY and CDR2 FYNNEI.

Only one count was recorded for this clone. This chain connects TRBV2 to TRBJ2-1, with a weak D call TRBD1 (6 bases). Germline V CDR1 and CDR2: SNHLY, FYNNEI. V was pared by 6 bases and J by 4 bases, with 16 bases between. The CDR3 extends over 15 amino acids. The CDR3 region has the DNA TGTGCCAGCAGGCCCACAGGGTCTCCTTACAATGAGCAGTTCTTC. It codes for CASRPTGSPYNEQFF. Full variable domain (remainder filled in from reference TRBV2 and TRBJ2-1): EPEVTQTPSHQVTQMGQEVILRCVPISNHLYFYWYRQILGQKVEFLVSFYNNEISEKSEIFDDQFSVERPDGSNFTLKIRSTKLEDSAMYFCASRPTGSPYNEQFFGPGTRLTVL.

The CDR3 DNA reads as TGTGCCAGCAGTTACCCAGAATGGGTCAACTCCTACGAGCAGTACTTC. Translation: CASSYPEWVNSYEQYF. The rearrangement joins TRBV6-6 to TRBJ2-7, with unresolved D. V lost 2 bases and J lost 0, with 14 bases in between. This CDR3 contains 16 residues. Germline CDR1 MNHNY, CDR2 SVGAGI (reference sequence).

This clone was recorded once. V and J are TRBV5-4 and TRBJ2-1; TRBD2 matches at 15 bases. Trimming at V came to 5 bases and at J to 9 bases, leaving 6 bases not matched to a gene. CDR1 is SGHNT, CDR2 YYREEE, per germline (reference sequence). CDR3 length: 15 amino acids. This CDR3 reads CASSAGLAGGGEQFF. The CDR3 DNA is TGTGCCAGCAGTGCGGGACTAGCGGGGGGAGGTGAGCAGTTCTTC.

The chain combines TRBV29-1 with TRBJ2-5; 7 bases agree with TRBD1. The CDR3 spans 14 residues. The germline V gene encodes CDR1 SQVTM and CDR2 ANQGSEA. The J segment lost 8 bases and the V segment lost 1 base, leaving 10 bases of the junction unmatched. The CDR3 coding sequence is TGCAGCGTTGAAGTGGGGGACAGCAAGAGAACCCAGTACTTC. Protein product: CSVEVGDSKRTQYF.

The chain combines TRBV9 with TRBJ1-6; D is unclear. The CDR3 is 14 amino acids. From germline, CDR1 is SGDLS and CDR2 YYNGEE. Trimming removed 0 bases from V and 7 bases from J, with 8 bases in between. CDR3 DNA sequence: TGTGCCAGCAGCGTAGAAGGGTGGAATTCACCCCTCCACTTT. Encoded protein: CASSVEGWNSPLHF. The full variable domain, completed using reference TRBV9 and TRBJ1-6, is DSGVTQTPKHLITATGQRVTLRCSPRSGDLSVYWYQQSLDQGLQFLIQYYNGEERAKGNILERFSAQQFPDLHSELNLSSLELGDSALYFCASSVEGWNSPLHFGNGTRLTVT.

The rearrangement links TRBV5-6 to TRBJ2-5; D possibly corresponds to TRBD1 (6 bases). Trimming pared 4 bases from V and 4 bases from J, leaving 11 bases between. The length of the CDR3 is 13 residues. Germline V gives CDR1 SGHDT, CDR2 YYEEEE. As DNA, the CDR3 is TGTGCCAGCAGCCCCAGGGGCAGAGAGACCCAGTACTTC. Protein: CASSPRGRETQYF. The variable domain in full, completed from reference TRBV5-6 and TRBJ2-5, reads DAGVTQSPTHLIKTRGQQVTLRCSPKSGHDTVSWYQQALGQGPQFIFQYYEEEERQRGNFPDRFSGHQFPNYSSELNVNALLLGDSALYLCASSPRGRETQYFGPGTRLLVL.

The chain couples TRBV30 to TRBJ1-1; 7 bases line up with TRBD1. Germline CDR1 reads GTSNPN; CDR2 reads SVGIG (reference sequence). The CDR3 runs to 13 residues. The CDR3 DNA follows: TGTGCTTCAGATACAGGGGAATGGGCTGAAGCTTTCTTT. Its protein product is CASDTGEWAEAFF.

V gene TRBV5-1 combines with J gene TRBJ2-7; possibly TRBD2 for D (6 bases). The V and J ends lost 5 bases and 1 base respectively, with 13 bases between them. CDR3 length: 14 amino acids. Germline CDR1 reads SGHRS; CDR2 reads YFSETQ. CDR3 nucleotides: TGCGCCAGCAGAACTGCGGGGCTATCCTACGAGCAGTACTTC. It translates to CASRTAGLSYEQYF.